The 29 T cell receptor beta chains given below trace back to one sample, sequenced in a study of HIV-infected children after antiretroviral therapy interruption. A 3' RACE protocol on RNA, with unique molecular identifiers, produced the TCR library. TCRdb analysed the 3' RACE reads with MiXCR anew, one entry per CDR3 protein. The table shows about 50,000 distinct CDR3 sequences, with 3.5% to 5% occurring only once. The treatment is: PENTA 11 planned treatment interruption arm or continuous ART arm. The specimen was CD45RA+ CD4+ T cells from PBMCs, pooled from several time points, collected from a donor given antiretroviral therapy, either interrupted or continuous. The subset denotes: naive CD4+ CD45RA+ CD45RO- T cells. These receptors originate from a pool of human donors with HIV.

At least ten counts were recorded for this clonotype. The chain uses TRBV14 and TRBJ2-4, with D possibly being TRBD2 (6 bases). CDR1 and CDR2 from the germline V gene are SGHDN and FVKESK. The CDR3 covers 12 residues. V gave up 2 bases and J gave up 12 bases, with 11 bases separating them. This CDR3 is CASSQSGAYQYF. The CDR3, as DNA: TGTGCCAGCAGCCAATCGGGAGCGTATCAGTACTTC.

This clonotype was detected many times. The V gene is TRBV5-4, the J gene TRBJ1-2, with 7 nucleotides matching TRBD1. Germline V gene sequence: CDR1 SGHNT, CDR2 YYREEE (reference sequence). The CDR3 length is 15 residues. The junction had 11 bases not matched to a gene; V was cut back by 4 bases and J by 5 bases. CDR3 in amino acids: CASSKPGQSIYGYTF. The CDR3 DNA reads as TGTGCCAGCAGCAAACCGGGACAGAGCATTTATGGCTACACCTTC.

The table lists this clonotype with many counts. This chain links TRBV28 with TRBJ1-6, with D perhaps matching TRBD1 (5 bases). The germline V gene encodes CDR1 MDHEN and CDR2 SYDVKM. The ends were cut back, 3 bases at V and 5 bases at J, with 8 bases in the middle. This CDR3 spans 14 amino acids. The CDR3 spells CASSFGTDNSPLHF. In DNA, the CDR3 is TGTGCCAGCAGTTTCGGGACGGATAATTCACCCCTCCACTTT.

This clonotype showed up many times. The V gene is TRBV6-2 or TRBV6-3, the J gene TRBJ2-4; D possibly corresponds to TRBD2 (5 bases). Trimming removed 6 bases from V and 0 bases from J, with 12 bases in between. This CDR3 has 15 residues. Germline values: CDR1 MNHEY, CDR2 SVGEGT. CDR3 bases: TGTGCCAGCAGCTCCGGACTGATAGCCAAAAACATTCAGTACTTC. Its translation: CASSSGLIAKNIQYF.

There are many counts of this clonotype. The chain links TRBV2 to TRBJ2-3; tentatively, D is TRBD2 (5 bases). The CDR3 runs 13 residues. V was cut by 3 bases and J by 3 bases, with 7 bases left in between. Germline CDR1 reads SNHLY; CDR2 reads FYNNEI. The CDR3 protein is CASSDGRTDTQYF. In DNA, the CDR3 is TGTGCCAGCAGTGATGGGAGAACAGATACGCAGTATTTT.

This clonotype showed up just a few times. V and J are TRBV19 and TRBJ1-5; D is unclear. Germline assignment: CDR1 LNHDA and CDR2 SQIVND (reference sequence). Trimming pared 4 bases from V and 7 bases from J, leaving 11 bases between. There are 13 residues in the CDR3. CDR3 loop: CASSKETGQPQHF. CDR3 nucleotide sequence: TGTGCCAGTAGTAAGGAGACGGGGCAGCCCCAGCATTTT.

This clonotype was counted many times. The chain recombines TRBV14 with TRBJ1-1; D is unclear. V was pared by 3 bases and J by 7 bases, with 6 bases between. Per the germline V gene, CDR1 is SGHDN and CDR2 is FVKESK. This CDR3 is built from 11 residues. CDR3 in amino acids: CASSQHREAFF. The CDR3, as DNA: TGTGCCAGCAGCCAGCATCGTGAAGCTTTCTTT.

This clonotype was observed at least ten times. The V gene is TRBV7-2, the J gene TRBJ2-5; D might be TRBD2 (6 bases). The V and J ends lost 0 bases and 3 bases respectively, with 14 bases between them. CDR3 size: 16 residues. Germline assignment: CDR1 SGHTA and CDR2 FQGNSA. In DNA form, the CDR3 reads TGTGCCAGCAGCTTAGCGAGGGGAGGAAAGGAAGAGACCCAGTACTTC. Its protein is CASSLARGGKEETQYF.

This clonotype showed up many times. The chain combines TRBV4-1 with TRBJ1-1; 7 bases match TRBD1. From germline, CDR1 is MGHRA and CDR2 YSYEKL. This CDR3 contains 15 residues. V lost 0 bases, J lost 3 bases, and 4 bases stayed unmatched. The CDR3 reads CASSQDRGPDTEAFF. CDR3 sequence (DNA): TGCGCCAGCAGCCAAGATAGGGGGCCGGACACTGAAGCTTTCTTT.

V gene TRBV12-5 combines with J gene TRBJ1-1, with D unresolved. The CDR3 loop spans 11 amino acids. The germline V and J ends were trimmed by 1 base and 9 bases, with 6 bases remaining between them. Germline assignment: CDR1 LGHNT and CDR2 FRNRAP. CDR3 DNA sequence: TGTGCTAGTGGTTTGGACCTCAAAGCTTTCTTT. It codes for CASGLDLKAFF.

This clonotype was picked up many times. The chain joins TRBV3-1 to TRBJ2-5, with TRBD2 as a possible D gene (7 bases). The CDR3 covers 14 residues. Germline-derived CDR1 and CDR2 are LGHDT and YNNKEL (reference sequence). Trimming cost V 1 base and J 7 bases, with 13 bases left between them. CDR3 DNA sequence: TGTGCCAGCAGCCAAGGTTCCGCGGGGGCGACCCAGTACTTC. Protein sequence: CASSQGSAGATQYF.

This clonotype was counted at least ten times. The chain has TRBV10-1 and TRBJ1-1, with TRBD1 matching 8 bases. The CDR3 length is 13 residues. Trimming cost V 9 bases and J 4 bases; bases outside gene matches: 7. CDR1 WNHNN and CDR2 SYGVQD come from the germline V gene (reference sequence). The CDR3 reads CASGTGDGTEAFF. The CDR3 DNA reads as TGCGCCAGTGGGACAGGTGATGGCACTGAAGCTTTCTTT.

This clonotype was counted ten times or more. The chain couples TRBV5-5 to TRBJ2-3, with 11 bases aligning to TRBD1. With 4 bases clipped from V and 6 bases from J, the junction kept 19 bases outside the gene matches. This CDR3 is 19 amino acids long. The V gene's germline CDR1 is SGHKS and CDR2 YYEKEE (reference sequence). CDR3 nucleotides: TGTGCCAGCAGCGCGTCGCGAGGTACCGGGACAGGGGGTTGGGATACGCAGTATTTT. Its protein product is CASSASRGTGTGGWDTQYF.

This clonotype was observed at least ten times. The chain employs TRBV4-1 and TRBJ1-5; no firm D call. V lost 0 bases to trimming and J lost 8 bases, with 8 bases between them. Germline V gene lookup returns CDR1 MGHRA and CDR2 YSYEKL. The CDR3 has 13 residues. Here the CDR3 DNA reads TGCGCCAGCAGCCAAGAATGGCTGGAGCCCCAGCATTTT. Residues: CASSQEWLEPQHF.

This clonotype was seen ten or more times. The CDR3 DNA reads TGCGCCAGCAGCTTGGTTGGCGGGGGCACAGATACGCAGTATTTT. It yields the protein CASSLVGGGTDTQYF. The gene calls are TRBV5-1 and TRBJ2-3, with D possibly TRBD2 on 6 matching bases. The V end was cut by 0 bases, the J end by 1 base, with 9 bases between. Germline-derived CDR1 and CDR2 are SGHRS and YFSETQ. The CDR3 covers 15 residues.

At least ten counts were recorded for this clonotype. This chain uses TRBV21-1 with TRBJ2-7; the table's TRBD1 call for D was not verified on the DNA. TRBV21-1 is annotated as a pseudogene. CDR3 length: 16 amino acids. Written as DNA, the CDR3 is TGTGCCAGCAGCAAAGGGGGGGCAGGGGGCAACTACGAGCAGTACTTC. Translated: CASSKGGAGGNYEQYF.

This clonotype has more than one count but fewer than ten. The chain carries TRBV24-1 and TRBJ2-3; D may be TRBD1 (6 bases). Germline V lookup: CDR1 KGHDR, CDR2 SFDVKD. The CDR3 covers 13 residues. V was shortened by 9 bases and J by 3 bases, with 12 bases between the two germline ends. Here the CDR3 DNA reads TGTGCCACCCGGGACAAGGGGACAGATACGCAGTATTTT. This translates into CATRDKGTDTQYF.

V and J are TRBV12-3 or TRBV12-4 and TRBJ2-1; a possible D gene is TRBD1 (6 bases). CDR3 length equals 12 residues. V was cut by 5 bases and J by 15 bases, with 17 bases left in between. The CDR3: CASSPLVGRGFF. The DNA for the CDR3 is TGTGCCAGCAGTCCTCTGGTAGGCAGGGGGTTCTTC.

This clonotype was observed a few times. The rearrangement joins TRBV6-5 to TRBJ2-2; TRBD1 matches 7 bases. With V trimmed by 5 bases and J by 4 bases, 13 bases remained unmatched. In germline, CDR1 is MNHEY, CDR2 SVGAGI. The CDR3 is 17 amino acids. Here the CDR3 DNA reads TGTGCCAGCAGTAAGGGATGGACAGGAACTTTCACCGGGGAGCTGTTTTTT. Protein product: CASSKGWTGTFTGELFF.

This clonotype was recorded many times. The chain has TRBV5-1 and TRBJ1-2, with D possibly matching TRBD1 (6 bases). The V gene lost 3 bases and the J gene lost 11 bases, with 20 bases spanning the gap. The V gene's germline CDR1 is SGHRS and CDR2 YFSETQ. This CDR3 spans 14 amino acids. The DNA of the CDR3 is TGCGCCAGCAGCTCCGGACAGACACTCGACCCGTACACCTTC. Translation gives CASSSGQTLDPYTF.

This clonotype appeared a few times. The rearrangement joins TRBV3-1 to TRBJ2-3; no reliable D call. The CDR3 is made up of 15 amino acids. Trimming took 5 bases from V and 2 from J, leaving 14 bases between them. Per the germline V gene, CDR1 is LGHDT and CDR2 is YNNKEL (reference sequence). This chain's CDR3 is CASSFDSLPTDTQYF. The CDR3 DNA reads TGTGCCAGCAGCTTTGACTCCCTACCCACAGATACGCAGTATTTT.

This clonotype has ten or more counts. The chain employs TRBV6-1 and TRBJ2-7; 7 positions match TRBD1. V was clipped by 7 bases and J by 6 bases; unmatched bases: 9. The CDR3 is made up of 13 amino acids. Germline assignment: CDR1 MNHNS and CDR2 SASEGT. CDR3 coding DNA: TGTGCCAGCACCCCCGGACAGGTTGGCGAGCAGTACTTC. It encodes CASTPGQVGEQYF.

This clonotype was seen many times. The chain has TRBV4-2 and TRBJ2-5; D is ambiguous. Looked up from germline, CDR1 is LGHNA and CDR2 is YNFKEQ. V gave up 0 bases and J gave up 3 bases, with 8 bases separating them. The CDR3 covers 14 residues. Here the CDR3 reads CASSQDNLKETQYF. In DNA, the CDR3 is TGTGCCAGCAGCCAAGATAATCTAAAAGAGACCCAGTACTTC.

Ten or more counts support this clonotype. This chain joins TRBV7-9 and TRBJ2-2; no reliable D call. CDR1 is SEHNR and CDR2 is FQNEAQ in the germline V gene (reference sequence). The germline V and J ends were trimmed by 4 bases and 7 bases, with 10 bases remaining between them. The CDR3 is 13 amino acids. CDR3 nucleotide sequence: TGTGCCAGCAGCTCCGGACGGAGCGGGGAGCTGTTTTTT. Amino acids: CASSSGRSGELFF.

Ten or more counts support this clonotype. The gene calls are TRBV18 and TRBJ2-6; D is uncertain. CDR1 KGHSH and CDR2 LQKENI come from the germline V gene. V lost 3 bases and J 3 bases, leaving 9 bases between the germline ends. The CDR3 loop spans 15 amino acids. CDR3 sequence (DNA): TGTGCCAGCTCACCGATCATTGGTGGGGCCAACGTCCTGACTTTC. This codes for CASSPIIGGANVLTF.

This clonotype was counted a few times. V gene TRBV6-1 combines with J gene TRBJ1-2, with D perhaps TRBD1 (5 bases). V dropped 2 bases and J dropped 4 bases, with 14 bases sitting between them. The length of the CDR3 is 15 residues. Germline V gene sequence: CDR1 MNHNS, CDR2 SASEGT. The CDR3 reads CASSESPRAFYGYTF. The CDR3 bases are TGTGCCAGCAGTGAAAGCCCCAGGGCGTTCTATGGCTACACCTTC.

This clonotype was counted ten times or more. V and J are TRBV21-1 and TRBJ2-4; the table gives TRBD1 as D, unverified against the DNA. TRBV21-1 is annotated as a pseudogene. This CDR3 has 15 amino acids. The CDR3, as DNA: TGTGCCAGCAGCAAAGCCTGGGGGTGGGAAAACATTCAGTACTTC. Its translation: CASSKAWGWENIQYF.

Many counts were recorded for this clonotype. The chain recombines TRBV12-3 or TRBV12-4 with TRBJ2-6; D is possibly TRBD1 or TRBD2 (7 bases each). Between the trimmed V and J ends, which lost 5 bases and 0 bases, there was a span of 17 bases. The CDR3 consists of 18 residues. CDR3 residues: CASSPPRGGTSGANVLTF. The CDR3 DNA reads TGTGCCAGCAGTCCACCCAGGGGGGGGACCTCTGGGGCCAACGTCCTGACTTTC.

The table lists this clonotype with many counts. CDR3 nucleotide sequence: TGTGCCAGCAGCTGGGGACACTCGGGACAACCTGGAAACACCATATATTTT. Translation: CASSWGHSGQPGNTIYF. The rearrangement links TRBV7-9 to TRBJ1-3, with a possible D match to TRBD1 (6 bases). The V gene's germline CDR1 is SEHNR and CDR2 FQNEAQ (reference sequence). Trimming pared 4 bases from V and 2 bases from J, leaving 18 bases between. CDR3 size: 17 residues.